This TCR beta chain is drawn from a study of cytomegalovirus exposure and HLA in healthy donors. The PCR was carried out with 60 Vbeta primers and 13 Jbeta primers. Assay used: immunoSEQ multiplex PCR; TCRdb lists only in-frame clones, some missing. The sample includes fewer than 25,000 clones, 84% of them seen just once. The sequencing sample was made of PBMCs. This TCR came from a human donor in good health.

The CDR3 coding sequence is TGTGCCAGTAGTCCCCGTACAGGGGCGGTAGGTAATGAAAAACTGTTTTTT. Protein product: CASSPRTGAVGNEKLFF. V usage is TRBV19 and J usage is TRBJ1-4; 7 bases match TRBD1. The CDR3 totals 17 residues. Germline V CDR1 and CDR2: LNHDA, SQIVND (reference sequence). J gave up 4 bases and V 5 bases, and 13 bases lay outside the gene matches.